Given below is one TCR beta chain in context. Antigen: not known. This CDR3 region has 15 residues. Per germline, CDR1 LNHDA and CDR2 SQIVND (reference sequence). What made the TCR beta cDNA was 5'RACE template switching with UMIs. TCRdb derives one entry per CDR3 protein from the 5' RACE reads, leaving out DNA. This sample contains a few hundred thousand distinct CDR3 sequences. These data are taken from a study of T cells expressing NK-cell markers. Study summary: Serological testing identified most of the eight sequenced donors as HCMV-seropositive and one as seronegative.

Findings and limits, study-wide: These clonotypes, the leaders elsewhere, also led the CD3+CD56-NKG2C+ fraction in four donors. Dominant NKG2C+ clonotypes made up about 1.0-7.5% of CD8+ T cells in roughly 6 donors.

This TCR was sampled from a man younger than 30 in good health. The specimen sequenced was blood T cells: a sorted CD56 or NKG2C T cell subset, CD4+ or CD8+ T cells, or bulk PBMC T cells (not recorded which). The V and J genes are TRBV19 and TRBJ1-5. The CDR3 protein is CASSSGLPVGQPQHF.